Shown below are 30 T cell receptor beta chains from a single sample sequenced in a study of blood T cell repertoires in COVID-19 (dated by TCRdb to 2019 to 2021). The library was built by means of the immunoSEQ multiplex PCR assay. The table comes from immuneACCESS by way of TCRdb, which keeps in-frame sequences with V and J called. Part of the clones is missing from these tables; in studies checked, under half for an unresolved V gene and the rest for unknown reasons. Within this sample are hundreds of thousands of clones, with approximately 89% of them counted one time only. The ten biggest clones cover over 8% of the sample. Sequenced input: PBMCs or T cells enriched from blood (not recorded which). The receptors were sampled from a woman aged 40-49 years who had recovered from COVID-19.

CDR3 in amino acids: CASSLEGGANTEAFF. As DNA, the CDR3 is TGCGCCAGCAGCTTGGAAGGGGGGGCGAACACTGAAGCTTTCTTT. The V gene is TRBV5-1, the J gene TRBJ1-1, with D tentatively TRBD1 (6 bases). CDR1 is SGHRS, CDR2 YFSETQ, per germline. The CDR3 runs to 15 residues. The ends were cut back, 0 bases at V and 1 base at J, with 10 bases in the middle.

The chain couples TRBV25-1 to TRBJ2-2; 7 bases align to TRBD2. CDR1 and CDR2 from the germline V gene are MGHDK and SYGVNS. Trimming took 6 bases from V and 6 from J; bases not matched to a gene: 16. The CDR3 is 17 residues long. The CDR3 sequence is CASRQATSGAEAGELFF. In DNA form, the CDR3 reads TGTGCCAGCAGGCAAGCCACCAGCGGGGCCGAGGCCGGGGAGCTGTTTTTT.

The chain employs TRBV27 and TRBJ2-1; 16 bases map to TRBD2. With V trimmed by 6 bases and J by 8 bases, 7 bases remained unmatched. The CDR3 contains 16 residues. The germline V gene encodes CDR1 MNHEY and CDR2 SMNVEV (reference sequence). DNA for the CDR3: TGTGCCAGCAGAACGGGACTAGCGGGGGGGGAAGATGAGCAGTTCTTC. Protein sequence: CASRTGLAGGEDEQFF.

About this clone: The sample holds other DNA sequences that translate to the same CDR3. The rearrangement joins TRBV7-9 to TRBJ2-7; 8 bases fit TRBD2. Germline V lookup: CDR1 SEHNR, CDR2 FQNEAQ (reference sequence). This CDR3 contains 14 residues. With V trimmed by 5 bases and J by 3 bases, 6 bases remained unmatched. CDR3 residues: CASSLGGTSYEQYF. In DNA, the CDR3 is TGTGCCAGCAGCCTCGGAGGGACTAGCTACGAGCAGTACTTC.

V gene TRBV3-1 (or the pseudogene TRBV3-2) combines with J gene TRBJ2-7, with a possible D match to TRBD1 (5 bases). Germline CDR1 LGHDT, CDR2 YNNKEL (reference sequence). CDR3 length: 14 residues. V was shortened by 3 bases and J by 2 bases, with 11 bases between the two germline ends. CDR3 sequence: CASSQFGATYEQYF. The DNA of the CDR3 is TGTGCCAGCAGCCAGTTTGGGGCTACCTACGAGCAGTACTTC.

J is TRBJ2-7 and V is TRBV18, with 9 bases fitting TRBD2. CDR3 length: 12 amino acids. The V segment lost 8 bases and the J segment 5 bases; nucleotides outside the gene matches: 4. CDR1 is KGHSH, CDR2 LQKENI, per germline. CDR3 DNA: TGTGCCAGCCATAGCGGGAGTAACGAGCAGTACTTC. Translating it yields CASHSGSNEQYF.

The chain joins TRBV28 to TRBJ2-7; 8 bases align to TRBD1. Per germline, CDR1 MDHEN and CDR2 SYDVKM. The trim removed 4 bases at V and 0 bases at J, leaving 8 bases unmatched. This CDR3 spans 16 amino acids. The CDR3 DNA reads TGTGCCAGCAGTTCTTACCTGGGACAGGCCTCCTACGAGCAGTACTTC. Translated: CASSSYLGQASYEQYF.

This clone came up once. The V call is TRBV28, the J call TRBJ2-1; TRBD2 agrees at 10 bases. Germline V gives CDR1 MDHEN, CDR2 SYDVKM. With V trimmed by 8 bases and J by 2 bases, 3 bases remained unmatched. The CDR3 is 14 residues long. The CDR3 spells CASESGGAYNEQFF. CDR3 nucleotides: TGTGCCAGCGAAAGCGGGGGGGCCTACAATGAGCAGTTCTTC.

The chain links TRBV7-6 to TRBJ2-1; 9 bases align to TRBD2. The ends lost 4 bases at V and 3 bases at J; junction bases unmatched: 16. The germline V gene has CDR1 SGHVS and CDR2 FNYEAQ. This CDR3 is built from 19 residues. Here the CDR3 DNA reads TGTGCCAGCAGCTCCCGACTACCCAGCGGGGGGCGAATCTACAATGAGCAGTTCTTC. This codes for CASSSRLPSGGRIYNEQFF.

This chain links TRBV11-2 with TRBJ2-1; TRBD2 is a possible D gene (6 bases). CDR3 size: 13 residues. Germline values: CDR1 SGHAT, CDR2 FQNNGV. The V gene lost 4 bases and the J gene lost 10 bases, with 14 bases spanning the gap. For the CDR3, the DNA is TGTGCCAGCAGCTCCGACCTGGGGGGAGAGCAGTTCTTC. Translation gives CASSSDLGGEQFF.

The V call is TRBV7-2, the J call TRBJ1-1; D may be TRBD1 (5 bases). Germline CDR1 SGHTA, CDR2 FQGNSA. Trimming removed 7 bases from V and 4 bases from J, with 13 bases in between. The CDR3 is 13 residues long. The CDR3 region has the DNA TGTGCCAGCACCTCATCAGGGTTCACTGAAGCTTTCTTT. This gives the protein CASTSSGFTEAFF.

The chain recombines TRBV30 with TRBJ2-1; 10 nucleotides agree with TRBD2. Germline CDR1 reads GTSNPN; CDR2 reads SVGIG (reference sequence). The CDR3 runs 15 residues. V lost 0 bases, J lost 7 bases, and 6 bases stayed unmatched. This CDR3 reads CAWSVGLATVNEQFF. The DNA for the CDR3 is TGTGCCTGGAGTGTGGGACTAGCGACGGTGAATGAGCAGTTCTTC.

Many counts were recorded for this clone. The chain combines TRBV29-1 with TRBJ1-1; D is unclear. The CDR3 extends over 11 amino acids. Germline V gives CDR1 SQVTM, CDR2 ANQGSEA. The V gene lost 8 bases and the J gene lost 4 bases, with 11 bases spanning the gap. CDR3 bases: TGCAGCTTCATAGCAGTCACTGAAGCTTTCTTT. It is translated as CSFIAVTEAFF.

The rearrangement uses TRBV2 and TRBJ2-6; D perhaps matches TRBD1 (6 bases). Germline-derived CDR1 and CDR2 are SNHLY and FYNNEI. The germline V and J ends were trimmed by 8 bases and 0 bases, with 11 bases remaining between them. The CDR3 is 15 amino acids. This chain's CDR3 is CASRQASSGANVLTF. In DNA, the CDR3 is TGTGCCAGCCGACAGGCGAGCTCTGGGGCCAACGTCCTGACTTTC.

This chain uses TRBV24-1 with TRBJ2-5; 12 positions agree with TRBD2. V gave up 4 bases and J gave up 2 bases; unmatched junction bases: 7. This CDR3 comprises 17 residues. The germline V gene encodes CDR1 KGHDR and CDR2 SFDVKD. CDR3 DNA sequence: TGTGCCACCAGTGACCCCTTACTAGCGGGAGGACAAGAGACCCAGTACTTC. Amino acid sequence: CATSDPLLAGGQETQYF.

The chain has TRBV7-9 and TRBJ2-1; 10 bases align to TRBD1. Germline V gene data show CDR1 as SEHNR and CDR2 as FQNEAQ (reference sequence). V lost 3 bases to trimming and J lost 4 bases; unmatched junction nucleotides: 3. This CDR3 region has 15 residues. This chain's CDR3 is CASSFGTGEYNEQFF. CDR3 in DNA: TGTGCCAGCAGCTTTGGGACAGGGGAGTACAATGAGCAGTTCTTC.

The chain carries TRBV2 and TRBJ1-3; no firm D call. Germline loops: CDR1 SNHLY, CDR2 FYNNEI. The CDR3 totals 14 residues. The V and J ends lost 5 bases and 0 bases respectively, with 8 bases between them. The CDR3 here is CASSTLSSGNTIYF. The CDR3 coding sequence is TGTGCCAGCAGTACCTTGAGCTCTGGAAACACCATATATTTT.

This clone was recorded only once. The chain recombines TRBV7-2 with TRBJ2-7; 10 bases match TRBD1. Germline V lookup: CDR1 SGHTA, CDR2 FQGNSA. The ends lost 1 base at V and 3 bases at J; junction bases unmatched: 3. The CDR3 is 15 amino acids. CDR3 loop: CASSLGGQGSYEQYF. The CDR3, as DNA: TGTGCCAGCAGCTTAGGGGGACAGGGGAGCTACGAGCAGTACTTC.

The chain has TRBV3-1 (or the pseudogene TRBV3-2) and TRBJ2-1, with 7 bases identical to TRBD2. Germline V gene data show CDR1 as LGHDT and CDR2 as YNNKEL (reference sequence). J gave up 1 base and V 4 bases, and 4 bases lay outside the gene matches. There are 15 residues in the CDR3. This CDR3 is CASSREAGSYNEQFF. The CDR3 DNA sequence: TGTGCCAGCAGCCGGGAAGCGGGATCCTACAATGAGCAGTTCTTC.

The table lists this clone with a few counts. The gene calls are TRBV3-1 (or the pseudogene TRBV3-2) and TRBJ2-7; tentatively, D is TRBD2 (6 bases). Germline CDR1 and CDR2: LGHDT and YNNKEL (reference sequence). V dropped 1 base and J dropped 0 bases, with 19 bases sitting between them. This CDR3 is 18 amino acids long. The CDR3: CASSQGGIGGVSSYEQYF. CDR3 in DNA: TGTGCCAGCAGCCAAGGGGGAATTGGCGGGGTAAGCTCCTACGAGCAGTACTTC.

The chain is built from TRBV11-3 and TRBJ2-1; weak D call: TRBD2 (6 bases). Trimming took 6 bases from V and 0 from J, leaving 15 bases between them. Germline CDR1 and CDR2: SGHNT and YENEEA. The CDR3 totals 16 residues. The CDR3 coding sequence is TGTGCCAGCAGGGTCCGGGACTTCAGCTCCTACAATGAGCAGTTCTTC. Protein: CASRVRDFSSYNEQFF.

The genes are TRBV27 and TRBJ2-4, with D unresolved. The V end lost 2 bases, the J end lost 7 bases, and 9 bases lay between the germline ends. CDR3 length equals 13 residues. CDR1 MNHEY and CDR2 SMNVEV come from the germline V gene (reference sequence). In DNA, the CDR3 is TGTGCCAGCAGTTTAGGGCTTGGGAACATTCAGTACTTC. This gives the protein CASSLGLGNIQYF.

V is TRBV9 and J is TRBJ2-3; 8 positions agree with TRBD2. This CDR3 region has 15 residues. V dropped 4 bases and J dropped 2; count of bases not matched to a gene: 6. From germline, CDR1 is SGDLS and CDR2 YYNGEE. The CDR3 sequence: CASSLTSGYTDTQYF. CDR3 in DNA: TGTGCCAGCAGCCTCACTAGCGGATACACAGATACGCAGTATTTT.

The chain recombines TRBV11-2 with TRBJ2-1, with 7 bases identical to TRBD2. Germline V CDR1 and CDR2: SGHAT, FQNNGV. V lost 6 bases, J lost 2 bases, and 7 bases stayed unmatched. This CDR3 region has 15 residues. CDR3 amino acids: CASSTSGGAYNEQFF. The DNA for the CDR3 is TGTGCCAGCAGTACATCGGGAGGTGCCTACAATGAGCAGTTCTTC.

To note about this clone: A read error may produce the germline difference seen at one junction end. DNA for the CDR3: TGTGCCAGCAGTTTAGGGCCTCGACAGGACTTCTATGGCTACACCTTC. This gives the protein CASSLGPRQDFYGYTF. This chain connects TRBV13 to TRBJ1-2; a weak D match, TRBD1 (6 bases). The CDR3 sequence is 16 residues long. Germline V CDR1 and CDR2: PRHDT, FYEKMQ (reference sequence). The full variable domain, in which reference TRBV13 and TRBJ1-2 provide the parts outside the CDR3, is AAGVIQSPRHLIKEKRETATLKCYPIPRHDTVYWYQQGPGQDPQFLISFYEKMQSDKGSIPDRFSAQQFSDYHSELNMSSLELGDSALYFCASSLGPRQDFYGYTFGSGTRLTVV.

The chain joins TRBV27 to TRBJ1-4, with 9 bases fitting TRBD1. V shed 3 bases and J 4 bases; nucleotides not matched to a gene: 9. The CDR3 sequence is 17 residues long. In germline, CDR1 is MNHEY, CDR2 SMNVEV (reference sequence). The CDR3: CASSFFRTGADNEKLFF. The CDR3 region has the DNA TGTGCCAGCAGTTTTTTCCGGACAGGGGCCGATAATGAAAAACTGTTTTTT.

The rearrangement uses TRBV4-3 and TRBJ2-1; TRBD2 matches 11 bases. Germline CDR1 reads LGHNA; CDR2 reads YSLEER. J lost 0 bases, V lost 1 base, and 11 bases had no gene match. The CDR3 totals 20 residues. The CDR3 coding sequence is TGCGCCAGCAGCCAAGTGCGGACTAGCGGGCCCAGGAGCTCCTACAATGAGCAGTTCTTC. As protein: CASSQVRTSGPRSSYNEQFF.

The V gene is TRBV6-5, the J gene TRBJ1-2; the D gene is possibly TRBD1 (6 bases). This CDR3 comprises 14 residues. V lost 5 bases, J lost 6 bases, and 16 bases lay in between. Per germline, CDR1 MNHEY and CDR2 SVGAGI. The CDR3 reads CASSRRQAGDGYTF. For the CDR3, the DNA is TGTGCCAGCAGTCGACGCCAGGCAGGGGATGGCTACACCTTC.

This clone was picked up a small number of times. This chain connects TRBV9 to TRBJ1-6, with 7 bases matching TRBD1. The germline CDR1 and CDR2 sequences are SGDLS and YYNGEE. The CDR3 sequence is 17 residues long. V trimming: 2 bases; J trimming: 7 bases; junction bases outside the gene matches: 12. This CDR3 is CASSVHDPGQSNSPLHF. The CDR3 DNA reads TGTGCCAGCAGCGTCCACGACCCGGGACAGTCGAATTCACCCCTCCACTTT.

The V and J genes are TRBV9 and TRBJ2-5; 10 bases match TRBD2. CDR3 length: 15 residues. The V segment lost 3 bases and the J segment 0 bases; nucleotides outside the gene matches: 2. The V gene's germline CDR1 is SGDLS and CDR2 YYNGEE. CDR3 bases: TGTGCCAGCAGCGCCGGGACTAGCGACCAAGAGACCCAGTACTTC. This gives the protein CASSAGTSDQETQYF.